This is a list of T cell receptor beta chains from one sample in a study of blood T cells in healthy people across ages. TCRdb analysed the 5' RACE reads with MiXCR anew, one entry per CDR3 protein. The table includes more than 800,000 distinct CDR3 sequences, under 30% detected once. The source material was blood. The source is a woman older than 75 in good health. The CDR3 runs from the conserved cysteine through the conserved F or W. The order of the fields is clone size, V gene, J gene, D gene, CDR3 DNA, CDR3 protein. The D gene is left open where the match is weak. Not all rows give a size; the values are once, few, many and, for expanded clones, a class.

abundance: few
v_gene: TRBV2
j_gene: TRBJ1-5
d_gene: .
CDR3nt: TGTGCCAGCAGTGTCGGGACATGGTCGTCGCCCCAGCATTTT
CDR3aa: CASSVGTWSSPQHF

abundance: many
v_gene: TRBV3-1
j_gene: TRBJ2-1
d_gene: .
CDR3nt: TGTGCCAGCAGCCCGAGGGCGGGTGAGCAGTTCTTC
CDR3aa: CASSPRAGEQFF

abundance: many
v_gene: TRBV12-3/TRBV12-4
j_gene: TRBJ1-6
d_gene: .
CDR3nt: TGTGCCAGTCGACTTAGGGCCGGGGTCAGGTCACCCCTCCACTTT
CDR3aa: CASRLRAGVRSPLHF

abundance: .
v_gene: TRBV7-9
j_gene: TRBJ1-2
d_gene: .
CDR3nt: TGTGCCAGCAGCTTCGGGGAGAACGGGGGCTACACCTTC
CDR3aa: CASSFGENGGYTF

abundance: many
v_gene: TRBV10-3
j_gene: TRBJ1-4
d_gene: .
CDR3nt: TGTGCCATCAGTGAGTCACAGGGACGCGAAAAACTGTTTTTT
CDR3aa: CAISESQGREKLFF

abundance: .
v_gene: TRBV10-1
j_gene: TRBJ2-5
d_gene: .
CDR3nt: TGCGCCAGCAAAAAGGGAATCCAAGAGACCCAGTACTTC
CDR3aa: CASKKGIQETQYF

abundance: many
v_gene: TRBV13
j_gene: TRBJ2-1
d_gene: .
CDR3nt: TGTGCCAGCAGCGTCTCCGGGACGGAGAAACACAATGAGCAGTTCTTC
CDR3aa: CASSVSGTEKHNEQFF

abundance: many
v_gene: TRBV20-1
j_gene: TRBJ2-6
d_gene: .
CDR3nt: TGCAGTGCTAGTTTGGGGTACAGCTCTGGGGCCAACGTCCTGACTTTC
CDR3aa: CSASLGYSSGANVLTF

abundance: many
v_gene: TRBV20-1
j_gene: TRBJ2-5
d_gene: .
CDR3nt: TGCAGTGCCGATATGAGACTCCAAGAGACCCAGTACTTC
CDR3aa: CSADMRLQETQYF

abundance: many
v_gene: TRBV9
j_gene: TRBJ2-7
d_gene: .
CDR3nt: TGTGCCAGCAGCGTAGCACCAGGGGCTATGGACGAGCAGTACTTC
CDR3aa: CASSVAPGAMDEQYF

abundance: .
v_gene: TRBV12-3/TRBV12-4
j_gene: TRBJ1-3
d_gene: .
CDR3nt: TGTGCCAGCAGTTTAGCGGATGGAAACACCATATATTTT
CDR3aa: CASSLADGNTIYF

abundance: .
v_gene: TRBV6-5
j_gene: TRBJ1-1
d_gene: TRBD1
CDR3nt: TGTACCAGCAGCCCTACTGACAGGGACACTGAAGCTTTCTTT
CDR3aa: CTSSPTDRDTEAFF

abundance: many
v_gene: TRBV12-3/TRBV12-4
j_gene: TRBJ2-3
d_gene: .
CDR3nt: TGTGCCAGCAGTTGGGGAAGCACAGATACGCAGTATTTT
CDR3aa: CASSWGSTDTQYF

abundance: few
v_gene: TRBV9
j_gene: TRBJ1-5
d_gene: TRBD1
CDR3nt: TGTGCCAGCAGCGCCGGACAGGGGGCTTATCAGCCCCAGCATTTT
CDR3aa: CASSAGQGAYQPQHF

abundance: many
v_gene: TRBV11-3
j_gene: TRBJ2-5
d_gene: .
CDR3nt: TGTGCCAGCAGCCCCCGGACGGAAGGAGAGACCCAGTACTTC
CDR3aa: CASSPRTEGETQYF

abundance: .
v_gene: TRBV12-3/TRBV12-4
j_gene: TRBJ1-1
d_gene: TRBD1
CDR3nt: TGTGCCAGCAGACAACAGGGGAAGACTGAAGCTTTCTTT
CDR3aa: CASRQQGKTEAFF

abundance: many
v_gene: TRBV12-3/TRBV12-4
j_gene: TRBJ1-5
d_gene: .
CDR3nt: TGTGCCAGCAGTTTAAGGGGCCATAGCAATCAGCCCCAGCATTTT
CDR3aa: CASSLRGHSNQPQHF

abundance: many
v_gene: TRBV6-1
j_gene: TRBJ2-4
d_gene: .
CDR3nt: TGTGCCAGCAGAACTAACCGGGACACCAAAAACATTCAGTACTTC
CDR3aa: CASRTNRDTKNIQYF

abundance: many
v_gene: TRBV20-1
j_gene: TRBJ2-3
d_gene: .
CDR3nt: TGCAGTGCTAGCTATGTGAAGGGGCAGTATTTT
CDR3aa: CSASYVKGQYF

abundance: many
v_gene: TRBV5-6
j_gene: TRBJ2-7
d_gene: .
CDR3nt: TGTGCCAGCAGCTTACCCGGACGGCTCTACGAGCAGTACTTC
CDR3aa: CASSLPGRLYEQYF

abundance: many
v_gene: TRBV7-8
j_gene: TRBJ2-5
d_gene: .
CDR3nt: TGTGCCAGCAGCCCCGGACAAGGGAGGATTCAAGAGACCCAGTACTTC
CDR3aa: CASSPGQGRIQETQYF

abundance: many
v_gene: TRBV29-1
j_gene: TRBJ1-5
d_gene: .
CDR3nt: TGCAGCTATTCCCCCGGGGGAAGCAATCAGCCCCAGCATTTT
CDR3aa: CSYSPGGSNQPQHF

abundance: .
v_gene: TRBV7-2
j_gene: TRBJ1-1
d_gene: TRBD1
CDR3nt: TGTGCCAGTAAGACTCCGGACAGGGGGCAAAGTGAAGCTTTCTTT
CDR3aa: CASKTPDRGQSEAFF

abundance: many
v_gene: TRBV12-3/TRBV12-4
j_gene: TRBJ2-7
d_gene: .
CDR3nt: TGTGCCAGCAGTTTATACCGGGGCCATGCGTACGAGCAGTACTTC
CDR3aa: CASSLYRGHAYEQYF

abundance: many
v_gene: TRBV5-5
j_gene: TRBJ2-3
d_gene: TRBD1
CDR3nt: TGTGCCAGCACAATGGTCAGGGGGACAGATACGCAGTATTTT
CDR3aa: CASTMVRGTDTQYF

abundance: .
v_gene: TRBV2
j_gene: TRBJ1-2
d_gene: .
CDR3nt: TGTGCCAGTCTCAGGGGCTGGAACTATGGCTACACCTTC
CDR3aa: CASLRGWNYGYTF

abundance: .
v_gene: TRBV6-5
j_gene: TRBJ2-1
d_gene: TRBD1
CDR3nt: TGTGCCAGCAGAACAGGGGGCGCCTACAATGGGCAGTTCTTC
CDR3aa: CASRTGGAYNGQFF

abundance: .
v_gene: TRBV6-5
j_gene: TRBJ1-5
d_gene: TRBD1
CDR3nt: TGTGCCAGCAGGCAGGGACAGGGGATCTGGCCCCAGCATTTT
CDR3aa: CASRQGQGIWPQHF

abundance: many
v_gene: TRBV6-2/TRBV6-3
j_gene: TRBJ1-5
d_gene: TRBD1
CDR3nt: TGTGCCAGCAGAGACAGGGAATCTCAGCCCCAGCATTTT
CDR3aa: CASRDRESQPQHF

abundance: .
v_gene: TRBV20-1
j_gene: TRBJ2-2
d_gene: TRBD2
CDR3nt: TGCAGTGCTAGAGTCTCTAGCGGGGGTAACACCGGGGAGCTGTTTTTT
CDR3aa: CSARVSSGGNTGELFF

abundance: .
v_gene: TRBV10-3
j_gene: TRBJ1-5
d_gene: .
CDR3nt: TGTGCCATCAGTGAGGTCAGGGAGTCCTATCAGCCCCAGCATTTT
CDR3aa: CAISEVRESYQPQHF

abundance: .
v_gene: TRBV5-4
j_gene: TRBJ1-2
d_gene: TRBD1
CDR3nt: TGTGACAGCAGCCCCCGGGACAGGGATGGCTACACCTTC
CDR3aa: CDSSPRDRDGYTF

abundance: many
v_gene: TRBV27
j_gene: TRBJ2-1
d_gene: TRBD1
CDR3nt: TGTGCCAGCAGTATCCGGGACAGGGATCACAATGAGCAGTTCTTC
CDR3aa: CASSIRDRDHNEQFF

abundance: .
v_gene: TRBV5-5
j_gene: TRBJ2-1
d_gene: TRBD2
CDR3nt: TGTGCCAGCAGCGGCCTAGCGGGAGTTATGAGGAATGAGCAGTTCTTC
CDR3aa: CASSGLAGVMRNEQFF

abundance: few
v_gene: TRBV7-2
j_gene: TRBJ2-7
d_gene: TRBD2
CDR3nt: TGTGCCAGCAGCTTAGCGGCTAGCGGGGGGCTTAGCTCCTACGAGCAGTACTTC
CDR3aa: CASSLAASGGLSSYEQYF

abundance: .
v_gene: TRBV20-1
j_gene: TRBJ2-3
d_gene: .
CDR3nt: TGCAGTGCTTCCTACCAGGATACGCAGTATTTT
CDR3aa: CSASYQDTQYF

abundance: many
v_gene: TRBV12-3/TRBV12-4
j_gene: TRBJ2-7
d_gene: TRBD1
CDR3nt: TGTGCCAGCAGTCCCACACCGGGACAGGGGGGCTACGAGCAGTACTTC
CDR3aa: CASSPTPGQGGYEQYF

abundance: .
v_gene: TRBV20-1
j_gene: TRBJ1-1
d_gene: .
CDR3nt: TGCAGTGCTGGAGGGTCGTGGGACACTGAAGCTTTCTTT
CDR3aa: CSAGGSWDTEAFF

abundance: many
v_gene: TRBV12-3/TRBV12-4
j_gene: TRBJ1-6
d_gene: .
CDR3nt: TGTGCCAGCAGTTTTGGCCTTAGCTCCTATAATTCACCCCTCCACTTT
CDR3aa: CASSFGLSSYNSPLHF

abundance: .
v_gene: TRBV14
j_gene: TRBJ2-3
d_gene: .
CDR3nt: TGTGTCAGCAGCCAAAAAGTTTTTCGGACGGGAACTAGCACAGATACGCAGTATTTT
CDR3aa: CVSSQKVFRTGTSTDTQYF

abundance: .
v_gene: TRBV3-1
j_gene: TRBJ2-1
d_gene: .
CDR3nt: TGTGCTCTCCCTAGGGCCCCACTACACAATGAGCAGTTCTTC
CDR3aa: CALPRAPLHNEQFF

abundance: few
v_gene: TRBV18
j_gene: TRBJ2-1
d_gene: .
CDR3nt: TGTGCCAGCTCACCACCGGTCCAGAATAATGAGCAGTTCTTC
CDR3aa: CASSPPVQNNEQFF

abundance: many
v_gene: TRBV20-1
j_gene: TRBJ2-6
d_gene: .
CDR3nt: TGCAGTGCCCCACCGTATTCTGGACTTACTCTTCGTGGGGCCAACGTCCTGACTTTC
CDR3aa: CSAPPYSGLTLRGANVLTF

abundance: .
v_gene: TRBV24-1
j_gene: TRBJ2-1
d_gene: .
CDR3nt: TGTGCCACCAGTGCCCAGGGTAATGAGCAGTTCTTC
CDR3aa: CATSAQGNEQFF

abundance: many
v_gene: TRBV6-2/TRBV6-3
j_gene: TRBJ1-2
d_gene: .
CDR3nt: TGTGCCAGCAGTCGTCGGACAGTAGAAGATTATGGCTACACCTTC
CDR3aa: CASSRRTVEDYGYTF

abundance: many
v_gene: TRBV20-1
j_gene: TRBJ2-7
d_gene: .
CDR3nt: TGCAGTGCCGAGGGTATCTCCTACGAGCAGTACTTC
CDR3aa: CSAEGISYEQYF

abundance: many
v_gene: TRBV7-2
j_gene: TRBJ1-2
d_gene: TRBD1
CDR3nt: TGTGCCAGCAGCACCGGGACAGGGTCCGGCACCTTC
CDR3aa: CASSTGTGSGTF

abundance: many
v_gene: TRBV6-5
j_gene: TRBJ1-1
d_gene: .
CDR3nt: TGTGCCACGCGGCCGCCCAACCTAAACACTGAAGCTTTCTTT
CDR3aa: CATRPPNLNTEAFF

abundance: many
v_gene: TRBV5-1
j_gene: TRBJ2-3
d_gene: .
CDR3nt: TGCGCCAGCAGCTCTCTAGGGGTAAGCACAGATACGCAGTATTTT
CDR3aa: CASSSLGVSTDTQYF

abundance: few
v_gene: TRBV7-2
j_gene: TRBJ1-1
d_gene: .
CDR3nt: TGTGCCAGCAGCTTATCGTCAGAGCAGGCTGAAGCTTTCTTT
CDR3aa: CASSLSSEQAEAFF

abundance: many
v_gene: TRBV18
j_gene: TRBJ2-3
d_gene: .
CDR3nt: TGTGCCAGCTCACCAGCAGATACGCAGTATTTT
CDR3aa: CASSPADTQYF

abundance: .
v_gene: TRBV20-1
j_gene: TRBJ1-2
d_gene: .
CDR3nt: TGCAGTGCTAAGGGGCAGGGCGATGGCTACACCTTC
CDR3aa: CSAKGQGDGYTF

abundance: many
v_gene: TRBV6-5
j_gene: TRBJ1-4
d_gene: .
CDR3nt: TGTGCCAGCAGTTCCCTGCCTCCTTCACAGGCCAAGGGTGAAAAACTGTTTTTT
CDR3aa: CASSSLPPSQAKGEKLFF

abundance: many
v_gene: TRBV7-2
j_gene: TRBJ2-1
d_gene: TRBD1
CDR3nt: TGTGCCAGCAGCTCCCCCGGGACAGGGTTGAATGAGCAGTTCTTC
CDR3aa: CASSSPGTGLNEQFF

abundance: many
v_gene: TRBV5-6
j_gene: TRBJ2-1
d_gene: .
CDR3nt: TGTGCCAGCAGCTTGTTCCAGGAGCAGTTCTTC
CDR3aa: CASSLFQEQFF

abundance: .
v_gene: TRBV12-3/TRBV12-4
j_gene: TRBJ1-4
d_gene: .
CDR3nt: TGTGCCAGCAGAGGTCCGGGGACGGGGGAAAAACTGTTTTTT
CDR3aa: CASRGPGTGEKLFF

abundance: .
v_gene: TRBV4-3
j_gene: TRBJ2-5
d_gene: .
CDR3nt: TGCGCCAGCAGCCAAGATTGGCAGGTCCAAGAGACTCAGTACTTC
CDR3aa: CASSQDWQVQETQYF